This T cell receptor beta chain was sequenced during a study of T cell repertoires in cytomegalovirus infection (dated by TCRdb to the late 2010s). Study-wide context: The HLA type of each donor mattered for the analysis, because public TCR beta signatures pointed to carriage of CMV infection along with the matching HLA type.

Results and caveats for the whole study, not just this receptor: The ex vivo response was dominated by HLA-C-restricted CMV-specific TCR beta clonotypes, which also provided the single most frequent clonotype in two of eight donors. Cumulative frequency of public TCR beta family members discriminated carriers of CMV infection plus the relevant HLA type in this cohort and an independent roughly 330-donor cohort.

The instrument given in TCRdb is Illumina HiSeq 1500. TCRdb handled the public reads itself, with Q25 trimming in fastp and clone calling in MiXCR, and kept productive beta chains. Each entry is one CDR3 protein sequence, shown with its most common DNA and genes. Counted in this sample were roughly 150,000 distinct CDR3 sequences; 23% of them appeared once. Of the sample, over 9.5% is held by the ten largest clones. This clonotype was seen ten or more times. Its antigen has not been determined. Base qualities are not provided; no much larger clone lies one nucleotide away. The sample comprised PBMCs. The sequence derives from a human donor in good health (CMV status not recorded). Some clones in this sample may be carry-over from other donors' samples.

CDR3 loop: CASSLGEGVSSYNEQFF. The DNA sequence follows: TGTGCCAGCAGTTTAGGGGAGGGGGTTAGCTCCTACAATGAGCAGTTCTTC. The chain joins TRBV28 to TRBJ2-1; matching of 7 bases hints at TRBD2 as the D gene. The CDR3 covers 17 residues, taking in both the cysteine and the phenylalanine. The read is trimmed to its CDR3 DNA, 51 bases read in frame from base 1. Reading the germline V gene gives CDR1 MDHEN and CDR2 SYDVKM. V was cut back by 2 bases and J by 0 bases, leaving a gap of 14 bases between them. Here the CDR3 is joined to the reference TRBV28 and TRBJ2-1 genes, and the full variable domain is: DVKVTQSSRYLVKRTGEKVFLECVQDMDHENMFWYRQDPGLGLRLIYFSYDVKMKEKGDIPEGYSVSREKKERFSLILESASTNQTSMYLCASSLGEGVSSYNEQFFGPGTRLTVL.